This is a list of T cell receptor beta chains from one sample in a study of shared clonotypes between healthy human individuals. TCRdb keeps only in-frame clones here, not all; method: immunoSEQ multiplex PCR. Here the sample spans 2.5 million or so clones, over 85% being singletons. The sample taken for sequencing was naive CD4+ T cells sorted from blood. The source is a man younger than 35 in good health. Both conserved end residues are part of each CDR3. The order of the fields is CDR3 protein, CDR3 DNA, CDR3 length, D gene, clone size, V gene, J gene. The D gene is left open where the match is weak. A row's size may be missing; if present it is once, few, many or a size class.

CASLTGGANIQYF	TGTGCCAGCCTGACAGGGGGCGCGAACATTCAGTACTTC	13	TRBD1	NA	TRBV28	TRBJ2-4
CASSFRTGANTGELFF	TGCGCCAGCAGCTTCCGGACAGGTGCGAACACCGGGGAGCTGTTTTTT	16	TRBD1	NA	TRBV5-1	TRBJ2-2
CASSAGTSVYEQYF	TGCGCCAGCAGCGCCGGGACTAGCGTCTACGAGCAGTACTTC	14	TRBD2	NA	TRBV10-1	TRBJ2-7
CASSYYRTSGGSEQFF	TGTGCCAGCAGTTACTATAGGACTAGCGGAGGAAGTGAGCAGTTCTTC	16	TRBD2	NA	TRBV6-5	TRBJ2-1
CASSVAGQNTEAFF	TGTGCCAGCAGCGTAGCGGGCCAGAACACTGAAGCTTTCTTT	14	NA	few	TRBV9	TRBJ1-1
CASSHRAEGYGYTF	TGTGCCAGCAGTCACAGGGCAGAGGGCTATGGCTACACCTTC	14	NA	NA	TRBV6-5	TRBJ1-2
CASSIAGNSGNTIYF	TGTGCCAGTAGTATTGCGGGCAACTCTGGAAACACCATATATTTT	15	NA	NA	TRBV19	TRBJ1-3
CASSTNDRGRGETQYF	TGTGCCAGCTCAACTAACGACAGGGGGAGAGGAGAGACCCAGTACTTC	16	TRBD1	NA	TRBV18	TRBJ2-5
CASSFRALNEKLFF	TGTGCCAGCAGCTTCAGGGCCCTGAATGAAAAACTGTTTTTT	14	NA	once	TRBV7-2	TRBJ1-4
CASSEGDRGHLNYGYTF	TGTGCCAGCAGTGAAGGGGACAGGGGGCACCTCAACTATGGCTACACCTTC	17	TRBD1	NA	TRBV6-1	TRBJ1-2
CASSLEGANTEAFF	TGCGCCAGCAGCTTGGAGGGGGCAAACACTGAAGCTTTCTTT	14	TRBD1	NA	TRBV5-1	TRBJ1-1
CASSPVKVHEQYF	TGCGCCAGCAGCCCAGTTAAGGTCCACGAGCAGTACTTC	13	NA	NA	TRBV5-1	TRBJ2-7
CASSSNTDTQYF	TGTGCCAGCAGCTCCAACACAGATACGCAGTATTTT	12	NA	few	TRBV5-4	TRBJ2-3
CASGRASYNEQFF	TGTGCTAGCGGGAGGGCCTCTTACAATGAGCAGTTCTTC	13	TRBD2	NA	TRBV7-2	TRBJ2-1
CSASGDYEQYF	TGCAGTGCTAGCGGGGACTACGAGCAGTACTTC	11	NA	once	TRBV20-1	TRBJ2-7
CASPRFGNTGELFF	TGTGCCAGCCCGCGCTTCGGGAACACCGGGGAGCTGTTTTTT	14	NA	NA	TRBV6-1	TRBJ2-2
CASSGPTGELFF	TGTGCCAGCAGCGGGCCCACCGGGGAGCTGTTTTTT	12	NA	NA	TRBV11-3	TRBJ2-2
CASSLGGSGNTIYF	TGTGCCAGCAGCTTAGGGGGATCAGGAAACACCATATATTTT	14	NA	NA	TRBV7-8	TRBJ1-3
CASSPGTGLVGEQYF	TGTGCCAGCAGTCCCGGGACAGGGTTGGTCGGCGAGCAGTACTTC	15	TRBD1	NA	TRBV2	TRBJ2-7
CASSLEDHTSTDTQYF	TGCGCCAGCAGCTTGGAGGACCATACTAGCACAGATACGCAGTATTTT	16	NA	NA	TRBV5-1	TRBJ2-3
CASIVIGVHGYTF	TGTGCCAGCATAGTCATAGGGGTCCATGGCTACACCTTC	13	NA	NA	TRBV2	TRBJ1-2